Listed here are 30 T cell receptor beta chains from one sample, sequenced in a study of T cell responses to AZD1222 COVID-19 vaccine. TCRdb's copy holds only in-frame clones and misses some; the assay was immunoSEQ multiplex PCR. The sample has about 86,000 clones; about 88% are singletons. The source was peripheral blood, collected on day 0 of AZD1222 vaccination. These receptors were obtained from an adult in good health.

The chain couples TRBV6-5 to TRBJ1-1; D unresolved. The CDR3 covers 13 residues. The V gene's germline CDR1 is MNHEY and CDR2 SVGAGI. V lost 0 bases, J lost 3 bases, and 5 bases lay in between. The CDR3 loop reads CASSYSKDTEAFF. DNA for the CDR3: TGTGCCAGCAGTTACTCCAAGGACACTGAAGCTTTCTTT.

The chain links TRBV11-2 to TRBJ2-2; 7 bases agree with TRBD2. The CDR3 runs 14 residues. Trimming took 4 bases from V and 5 from J; bases not matched to a gene: 4. Germline V gives CDR1 SGHAT, CDR2 FQNNGV. CDR3 DNA sequence: TGTGCCAGCAGCTCCCCTAGCGGAACCGGGGAGCTGTTTTTT. As protein: CASSSPSGTGELFF.

CDR3 residues: CASSLATGSGNTIYF. The DNA of the CDR3 is TGCGCCAGCAGCTTGGCGACAGGTTCAGGAAACACCATATATTTT. V and J are TRBV5-1 and TRBJ1-3; a weak D match, TRBD1 (6 bases). Germline CDR1 reads SGHRS; CDR2 reads YFSETQ. The V end lost 0 bases, the J end lost 4 bases, and 11 bases lay between the germline ends. This CDR3 contains 15 residues.

The chain is built from TRBV5-4 and TRBJ2-5, with D possibly matching TRBD2 (6 bases). The CDR3 consists of 14 residues. Germline V gene data show CDR1 as SGHNT and CDR2 as YYREEE (reference sequence). V dropped 4 bases and J dropped 5 bases, with 15 bases sitting between them. CDR3 loop: CASSSEQSGETQYF. In nucleotides, the CDR3 is TGTGCCAGCAGCAGTGAGCAGAGCGGGGAGACCCAGTACTTC.

The chain links TRBV3-1 (or the pseudogene TRBV3-2) to TRBJ1-4; D remains unclear. V lost 1 base, J lost 7 bases, and 7 bases lay in between. Germline assignment: CDR1 LGHDT and CDR2 YNNKEL (reference sequence). There are 13 residues in the CDR3. In DNA, the CDR3 is TGTGCCAGCAGCCAAGGTTCCGGTGAAAAACTGTTTTTT. It is translated as CASSQGSGEKLFF.

This chain uses TRBV7-2 with TRBJ2-3, with D possibly being TRBD2 (6 bases). CDR3 length: 14 residues. V lost 2 bases and J 5 bases, leaving 11 bases between the germline ends. Germline V gene data show CDR1 as SGHTA and CDR2 as FQGNSA. CDR3 sequence: CASSLRRLVDTQYF. For the CDR3, the DNA is TGTGCCAGCAGCTTAAGGAGACTAGTAGATACGCAGTATTTT.

The chain carries TRBV30 and TRBJ1-2; weak D call: TRBD1 (5 bases). CDR1 is GTSNPN, CDR2 SVGIG, per germline (reference sequence). This CDR3 region has 13 residues. Trimming cost V 8 bases and J 2 bases, with 15 bases left between them. CDR3 nucleotide sequence: TGTGCCCAATCAATAGGGGTCAACTATGGCTACACCTTC. This encodes CAQSIGVNYGYTF.

The chain employs TRBV3-1 (or the pseudogene TRBV3-2) and TRBJ1-6; 8 bases are a match to TRBD1. V lost 1 base and J lost 4; bases outside the gene matches: 0. The CDR3 has 15 residues. The germline gives CDR1 LGHDT, CDR2 YNNKEL (reference sequence). The CDR3 DNA reads TGTGCCAGCAGCCAAGGGGACAGGTATAATTCACCCCTCCACTTT. Its translation is CASSQGDRYNSPLHF.

A word on this clone: The junction differs from germline at one of its ends, possibly a read error. The J gene is TRBJ2-2, the V gene TRBV7-7; 9 positions match TRBD1. CDR3 length: 15 amino acids. Germline V lookup: CDR1 SSHAT, CDR2 FNYEAQ (reference sequence). In DNA, the CDR3 is TGTGCTAGCAGCTTGGACAGGGGTGCCACCGGGGAGCTGTTTTTT. Translated, it gives CASSLDRGATGELFF.

The J gene is TRBJ1-6, the V gene TRBV4-1, with no clear D. Germline V gene lookup returns CDR1 MGHRA and CDR2 YSYEKL. Trimming took 2 bases from V and 7 from J, leaving 9 bases between them. CDR3 size: 14 residues. The CDR3 sequence: CASSQNWVNSPLHF. The CDR3 coding sequence is TGCGCCAGCAGCCAAAACTGGGTGAATTCACCCCTCCACTTT.

The rearrangement links TRBV6-5 to TRBJ2-7; tentative D call: TRBD1 (7 bases). The V end was cut by 6 bases, the J end by 7 bases, with 19 bases between. CDR1 and CDR2 from the germline V gene are MNHEY and SVGAGI. The CDR3 sequence is 14 residues long. CDR3 nucleotide sequence: TGTGCCAGCAGCAACCCAGGGGGGTTGCGGGAGCAGTACTTC. Its protein is CASSNPGGLREQYF.

The chain carries TRBV14 and TRBJ2-1; D is uncertain. V shed 0 bases and J shed 2 bases, with 8 bases lying between them. The CDR3 spans 15 residues. Germline V gene sequence: CDR1 SGHDN, CDR2 FVKESK. This CDR3 reads CASSQEEAPYNEQFF. The CDR3 coding sequence is TGTGCCAGCAGCCAAGAGGAAGCCCCCTACAATGAGCAGTTCTTC.

The genes are TRBV19 and TRBJ2-1, with TRBD2 matching 7 bases. Looked up from germline, CDR1 is LNHDA and CDR2 is SQIVND (reference sequence). This CDR3 region has 16 residues. V dropped 5 bases and J dropped 2; count of bases not matched to a gene: 9. The CDR3 loop is CASSVPSGEAYNEQFF. The CDR3 region has the DNA TGTGCCAGTAGTGTACCTAGCGGAGAGGCCTACAATGAGCAGTTCTTC.

The chain has TRBV19 and TRBJ2-1; D may be TRBD1 (6 bases). Germline CDR1 and CDR2: LNHDA and SQIVND (reference sequence). This CDR3 comprises 16 residues. Trimming shortened V by 4 bases and J by 4 bases, and 17 bases separated the two germline ends. The CDR3 here is CASSTGVRGGYNEQFF. CDR3 DNA: TGTGCCAGTAGTACAGGAGTTAGAGGGGGATACAATGAGCAGTTCTTC.

This chain's CDR3 is CASSSSAYEQYF. DNA for the CDR3: TGTGCCAGCAGCTCTTCGGCCTACGAGCAGTACTTC. The genes are TRBV7-9 and TRBJ2-7; D not certain. The CDR3 loop spans 12 amino acids. Germline CDR1 and CDR2: SEHNR and FQNEAQ (reference sequence). The V and J ends lost 4 bases and 2 bases respectively, with 6 bases between them.

The chain links TRBV11-3 to TRBJ2-1; no definite D call. CDR3 length: 13 amino acids. The germline CDR1 and CDR2 sequences are SGHNT and YENEEA. V lost 3 bases and J lost 6, with 9 bases in between. CDR3 sequence: CASSLTQINEQFF. CDR3 bases: TGTGCCAGCAGCTTGACCCAAATCAATGAGCAGTTCTTC.

The rearrangement links TRBV6-2 or TRBV6-3 to TRBJ1-5; no clear D gene. Germline values: CDR1 MNHEY, CDR2 SVGEGT. This CDR3 spans 17 amino acids. V lost 2 bases, J lost 0 bases, and 14 bases lay in between. The CDR3 region has the DNA TGTGCCAGCAGTTACGGTGGAGGGCACCCTAGCAATCAGCCCCAGCATTTT. It is translated as CASSYGGGHPSNQPQHF.

The chain couples TRBV2 to TRBJ1-2, with TRBD1 identical over 8 bases. CDR1 is SNHLY, CDR2 FYNNEI, per germline. The CDR3 runs 12 residues. The V and J ends lost 6 bases and 8 bases, in that order; junction bases with no gene match: 5. The CDR3 sequence is CASRESGGGYTF. CDR3 sequence (DNA): TGTGCCAGCAGAGAGTCAGGGGGCGGCTACACCTTC.

The chain uses TRBV28 and TRBJ1-2; 8 positions agree with TRBD1. J lost 1 base, V lost 7 bases, and 11 bases had no gene match. The CDR3 sequence is 16 residues long. Germline-derived CDR1 and CDR2 are MDHEN and SYDVKM. CDR3 bases: TGTGCCAGCAATTCAGGGGGCTTAGAGGGTAACTATGGCTACACCTTC. Translated: CASNSGGLEGNYGYTF.

The sample holds a few counts of this clone. The chain combines TRBV9 with TRBJ1-3; D call uncertain. The germline V gene encodes CDR1 SGDLS and CDR2 YYNGEE. V gave up 4 bases and J gave up 0 bases, with 8 bases separating them. This CDR3 is 14 amino acids long. The CDR3, as DNA: TGTGCCAGCAGCCCCGGGAACTCTGGAAACACCATATATTTT. Protein sequence: CASSPGNSGNTIYF.

The chain carries TRBV24-1 and TRBJ2-2, with D possibly matching TRBD2 (6 bases). Germline V gene sequence: CDR1 KGHDR, CDR2 SFDVKD. The length of the CDR3 is 13 residues. V was clipped by 6 bases and J by 3 bases, with 7 bases between them. The CDR3, as DNA: TGTGCCACCAGTCGGGGGTACACCGGGGAGCTGTTTTTT. Protein: CATSRGYTGELFF.

The chain employs TRBV2 and TRBJ2-1; no definite D call. Germline V gives CDR1 SNHLY, CDR2 FYNNEI. V was trimmed by 2 bases and J by 11 bases, leaving 13 bases between them. The CDR3 is 13 residues long. CDR3 in amino acids: CASSERIRGQQFF. CDR3 bases: TGTGCCAGCAGTGAACGGATCCGCGGACAGCAGTTCTTC.

The V gene is TRBV7-9, the J gene TRBJ1-5; D not certain. Per germline, CDR1 SEHNR and CDR2 FQNEAQ (reference sequence). V was cut by 2 bases and J by 0 bases, with 5 bases left in between. This CDR3 contains 14 residues. In DNA, the CDR3 is TGTGCCAGCAGCTTAAGCTATAGCAATCAGCCCCAGCATTTT. It translates to CASSLSYSNQPQHF. The full variable domain, completed using reference TRBV7-9 and TRBJ1-5, is DTGVSQNPRHKITKRGQNVTFRCDPISEHNRLYWYRQTLGQGPEFLTYFQNEAQLEKSRLLSDRFSAERPKGSFSTLEIQRTEQGDSAMYLCASSLSYSNQPQHFGDGTRLSIL.

This chain uses TRBV11-2 with TRBJ1-6; the D gene is possibly TRBD1 (5 bases). Trimming removed 0 bases at V and 9 bases at J, with 12 bases between. The CDR3 runs 15 residues. Germline V gene data show CDR1 as SGHAT and CDR2 as FQNNGV. CDR3 DNA: TGTGCCAGCAGCTTAGATACCGGGGGTCCTTCACCCCTCCACTTT. Its translation is CASSLDTGGPSPLHF.

The genes are TRBV2 and TRBJ1-6; weak D call: TRBD1 (6 bases). V dropped 2 bases and J dropped 6 bases, with 11 bases sitting between them. Per the germline V gene, CDR1 is SNHLY and CDR2 is FYNNEI. The CDR3 length is 15 residues. The CDR3 region is CASSEMDSFNSPLHF. The CDR3 DNA is TGTGCCAGCAGTGAAATGGACAGTTTTAATTCACCCCTCCACTTT.

J is TRBJ2-7 and V is TRBV12-3 or TRBV12-4; 8 nucleotides align to TRBD1. V trimming: 7 bases; J trimming: 4 bases; junction bases outside the gene matches: 6. The CDR3 is 13 residues long. The CDR3 sequence is CASTWTGTYEQYF. CDR3 DNA sequence: TGTGCCAGCACCTGGACAGGGACTTACGAGCAGTACTTC.

The gene calls are TRBV5-4 and TRBJ2-2, with unresolved D. Germline V gives CDR1 SGHNT, CDR2 YYREEE (reference sequence). This CDR3 is built from 14 residues. Trimming left V 6 bases short and J 6 bases short, with 15 bases between. The CDR3 DNA is TGTGCCAGCATACCGACTCCAGGCCCCGGGGAGCTGTTTTTT. Translation: CASIPTPGPGELFF. Together with reference TRBV5-4 and TRBJ2-2, the CDR3 gives the full variable domain: ETGVTQSPTHLIKTRGQQVTLRCSSQSGHNTVSWYQQALGQGPQFIFQYYREEENGRGNFPPRFSGLQFPNYSSELNVNALELDDSALYLCASIPTPGPGELFFGEGSRLTVL.

The chain carries TRBV5-1 and TRBJ2-1, with D unresolved. This CDR3 has 13 residues. Germline V lookup: CDR1 SGHRS, CDR2 YFSETQ. Trimming pared 7 bases from V and 3 bases from J, leaving 11 bases between. For the CDR3, the DNA is TGCGCCAGCGCCCGACTGAGCTACAATGAGCAGTTCTTC. It is translated as CASARLSYNEQFF. Supplemented by reference TRBV5-1 and TRBJ2-1, the full variable domain reads KAGVTQTPRYLIKTRGQQVTLSCSPISGHRSVSWYQQTPGQGLQFLFEYFSETQRNKGNFPGRFSGRQFSNSRSEMNVSTLELGDSALYLCASARLSYNEQFFGPGTRLTVL.

V gene TRBV9 combines with J gene TRBJ2-5; D might be TRBD1 or TRBD2, each matching 5 bases. The CDR3 spans 17 residues. V lost 0 bases and J lost 2, with 17 bases in between. The germline V gene has CDR1 SGDLS and CDR2 YYNGEE. CDR3 DNA: TGTGCCAGCAGCGTAGGAGCAACCGGGGACGCTCAAGAGACCCAGTACTTC. Translated: CASSVGATGDAQETQYF. The complete variable domain, with remaining parts taken from reference TRBV9 and TRBJ2-5, reads DSGVTQTPKHLITATGQRVTLRCSPRSGDLSVYWYQQSLDQGLQFLIQYYNGEERAKGNILERFSAQQFPDLHSELNLSSLELGDSALYFCASSVGATGDAQETQYFGPGTRLLVL.

The chain combines TRBV4-1 with TRBJ2-2; D uncertain. The CDR3 is 14 residues long. Germline CDR1 and CDR2: MGHRA and YSYEKL. Trimming took off 0 bases at V and 4 bases at J, with 6 bases between the two ends. The CDR3 DNA follows: TGCGCCAGCAGCCAAGATATAGCCACCGGGGAGCTGTTTTTT. This encodes CASSQDIATGELFF.